The 10 T cell receptor beta chains given below trace back to one sample, sequenced in a study of T cell repertoires in cytomegalovirus infection. The antigens of these receptors remain unknown. TCRdb re-derived calls from the reads in MiXCR, one entry per CDR3 protein. The sample shows hundreds of thousands of distinct CDR3 sequences, around 29% of them seen only once. This specimen was cultured PBMCs, taken from culture after CMV antigen stimulation. The origin of the receptors is a human donor in good health (CMV status not recorded). Some clones in this sample may be carry-over from other donors' samples.

This clonotype was recorded at least ten times. This sequence joins TRBV7-7 and TRBJ2-5; TRBD1 matches 12 bases. V trimming: 5 bases; J trimming: 5 bases; junction bases outside the gene matches: 12. This CDR3 spans 17 amino acids. The germline V gene encodes CDR1 SSHAT and CDR2 FNYEAQ (reference sequence). The CDR3 region is CASSLSGTGGVGETQYF. The CDR3 region has the DNA TGTGCCAGCAGCCTCTCCGGGACAGGGGGCGTTGGGGAGACCCAGTACTTC. Based on the CDR3 plus reference TRBV7-7 and TRBJ2-5, the full variable domain is GAGVSQSPRYKVTKRGQDVTLRCDPISSHATLYWYQQALGQGPEFLTYFNYEAQPDKSGLPSDRFSAERPEGSISTLTIQRTEQRDSAMYRCASSLSGTGGVGETQYFGPGTRLLVL.

The chain couples TRBV29-1 to TRBJ1-2, with TRBD1 matching 8 bases. The CDR3 has 13 amino acids. The V segment lost 7 bases and the J segment 2 bases; nucleotides outside the gene matches: 6. CDR1 SQVTM and CDR2 ANQGSEA come from the germline V gene. In DNA form, the CDR3 reads TGCAGCGCTTTGGGACAGGAGAACTATGGCTACACCTTC. Its protein is CSALGQENYGYTF.

The sample holds a few counts of this clonotype. This rearrangement joins TRBV12-3 or TRBV12-4 to TRBJ2-6, with D tentatively TRBD1 or TRBD2 (5 bases each). This CDR3 contains 14 residues. The germline V and J ends were trimmed by 3 bases and 8 bases, with 11 bases remaining between them. As DNA, the CDR3 is TGTGCCAGCAGTTTGTCATTGGGACCCAACGTCCTGACTTTC. This encodes CASSLSLGPNVLTF.

This chain uses TRBV5-6 with TRBJ1-5; no clear D gene. Trimming removed 0 bases at V and 1 base at J, with 11 bases between. CDR3 length equals 16 residues. The germline gives CDR1 SGHDT, CDR2 YYEEEE. CDR3: CASSLGPGVSNQPQHF. The CDR3 DNA reads TGTGCCAGCAGCTTGGGGCCGGGTGTAAGCAATCAGCCCCAGCATTTT.

The table lists this clonotype with a few counts. The chain carries TRBV7-6 and TRBJ1-5; maybe TRBD1 (6 bases). This CDR3 spans 15 amino acids. Germline V gene data show CDR1 as SGHVS and CDR2 as FNYEAQ. Trimming pared 5 bases from V and 5 bases from J, leaving 16 bases between. The DNA of the CDR3 is TGTGCCAGCAGCCGAGAGGGGGGGGTGGATCAGCCCCAGCATTTT. Its translation is CASSREGGVDQPQHF.

This clonotype was seen a single time. At one end the junction does not follow the germline gene, possibly because of a read error. The chain recombines TRBV6-5 with TRBJ2-2; D unresolved. CDR3 length equals 13 residues. CDR1 and CDR2 from the germline V gene are MNHEY and SVGAGI. CDR3 amino acids: CASSYDPTAELFF. CDR3 coding DNA: TGTGCCAGCAGTTACGACCCTACCGCGGAGCTGTTTTTT.

V gene TRBV6-1 combines with J gene TRBJ2-2, with TRBD1 as a possible D gene (5 bases). Germline-derived CDR1 and CDR2 are MNHNS and SASEGT. The CDR3 has 16 residues. V dropped 6 bases and J dropped 1 base, with 15 bases sitting between them. CDR3 DNA sequence: TGTGCCAGCAGCCACCTTTCAACAGGGAACACCGGGGAGCTGTTTTTT. Protein: CASSHLSTGNTGELFF.

This clonotype showed up many times. This chain connects TRBV7-6 to TRBJ2-3; no clear D gene. CDR1 is SGHVS, CDR2 FNYEAQ, per germline. The CDR3 sequence is 14 residues long. Trimming removed 0 bases at V and 2 bases at J, with 6 bases between. CDR3 in amino acids: CASSLAGNTDTQYF. The CDR3 DNA follows: TGTGCCAGCAGCTTAGCTGGTAACACAGATACGCAGTATTTT. Variable domain in full (rest from reference TRBV7-6 and TRBJ2-3): GAGVSQSPRYKVTKRGQDVALRCDPISGHVSLYWYRQALGQGPEFLTYFNYEAQQDKSGLPNDRFSAERPEGSISTLTIQRTEQRDSAMYRCASSLAGNTDTQYFGPGTRLTVL.

The chain joins TRBV18 to TRBJ2-1; no clear D. CDR3 length equals 14 residues. CDR1 and CDR2 from the germline V gene are KGHSH and LQKENI. Trimming took 0 bases from V and 3 from J, leaving 6 bases between them. The CDR3 bases are TGTGCCAGCTCACCACCCTCTTACTACAATGAGCAGTTCTTC. It is translated as CASSPPSYYNEQFF.

This clonotype was observed a few times. The rearrangement uses TRBV7-3 and TRBJ2-2, with 9 bases matching TRBD2. Per germline, CDR1 SGHTA and CDR2 FQGTGA. The CDR3 runs to 14 residues. J gave up 7 bases and V 5 bases, and 5 bases lay outside the gene matches. The CDR3 DNA reads TGTGCCAGCAGCCGGACTAGCGATGACGGGGAGCTGTTTTTT. Its translation: CASSRTSDDGELFF. Combining the CDR3 with reference TRBV7-3 and TRBJ2-2 gives the whole variable domain GAGVSQTPSNKVTEKGKYVELRCDPISGHTALYWYRQSLGQGPEFLIYFQGTGAADDSGLPNDRFFAVRPEGSVSTLKIQRTERGDSAVYLCASSRTSDDGELFFGEGSRLTVL.